This TCR beta chain was sequenced during a study of blood T cell repertoires in COVID-19 (dated by TCRdb to 2020 to 2021). In the study overall: Samples from collaborators originated in the United States, Italy and Spain and spanned both the acute and convalescent phases of COVID-19. The prospective study material was composed of cDNA or gDNA derived from T cells, B-cell-depleted T cells, or PBMCs. Subjects who had been exposed to COVID-19, were actively infected with it, or had recovered from it provided the deeply sampled blood TCRbeta repertoires that made up the dataset. A freely available public database, intended as a resource for researchers studying the immune response to SARS-CoV-2, is where the repertoires were released. Samples came from the ongoing ImmuneRACE study (first 160 participants) plus 1,254 subjects from 6 global collaborators. Sample metadata almost always included a de-identified subject ID, COVID-19 status, age in years and sex. Where HLA class I and class II types were available, the types were taken from metadata supplied by the sample provider, not from assay-based typing.

The collaborating institutions used their own protocols to collect whole blood in K2EDTA tubes. For TCRbeta analysis, collaborators shipped samples in one of three forms: frozen whole blood, isolated PBMCs, or DNA extracted from either of those sample types. Findings and caveats that apply to the study as a whole: The amount of clinical and demographic metadata varied by source and participant and was provided uncurated.

From the cysteine up to the phenylalanine, the CDR3 has a length of 15 residues. Only the CDR3 part of the read is kept: 45 bases, read in frame from the first base. Deletion took 1 base off V and 1 base off J, with a span of 9 bases between the germline ends. Looking up the germline V gene yields CDR1 MDHEN and CDR2 SYDVKM. Remarks on this clone: The target of this receptor is not known. No base quality values were provided; no much bigger clone lies one nucleotide off.

TCRbeta CDR3 regions were amplified from genomic DNA by means of the immunoSEQ Assay, a bias-controlled multiplex PCR. In the source study's methods: The number of nucleated cells in each sample was estimated by amplification of reference gene primers within the assay. To quantify the absolute abundance of each unique TCRbeta CDR3 rearrangement, sequence reads were collapsed and filtered. For each sample, productive Simpson clonality was calculated by taking the square root of Simpson's diversity index across productive rearrangements. The table comes from immuneACCESS by way of TCRdb, which keeps in-frame sequences with V and J called. Part of the clones is missing from these tables; in studies checked, under half for an unresolved V gene and the rest for unknown reasons. V and J calls and clone size are as listed in that table; D and trimming were resolved from the DNA. Within this sample are about 140,000 clones, with roughly 80% of them counted one time only. The ten biggest clones cover roughly 9% of the sample.

The sequence was collected from a woman aged 45-65 years with active or convalescent COVID-19. The sequence joins TRBV28 to TRBJ2-3, with no D gene named confidently. The specimen sequenced was peripheral blood. The CDR3 here reads CASSLFSAGTDTQYF. The DNA sequence follows: TGTGCCAGCAGTTTATTCTCCGCGGGCACAGATACGCAGTATTTT.